Included here is one T cell receptor (beta chain) sequence, with context. Its matching antigen is unknown. This sample is drawn from a study of CD8 T cells in ankylosing spondylitis. Findings and caveats of the study: The study identified a TCR beta motif of under ten highly homologous variants that appeared characteristic of ankylosing spondylitis blood. Matched ankylosing spondylitis synovial fluid reportedly showed significant enrichment of disease-linked clones.

The CDR3 spans 15 residues. Trimming removed 3 bases from V and 1 base from J, with 10 bases in between. Via MiXCR, TCRdb re-called the 5' RACE reads, giving one row per CDR3 protein. Of some 350,000 distinct CDR3 sequences detected, roughly 14% appear once; the ten largest clones hold approximately 0.99%. The TCR sequence derives from a male donor with ankylosing spondylitis or in good health (not recorded which). This chain connects TRBV12-3 or TRBV12-4 to TRBJ1-5, with TRBD1 as a possible D gene (6 bases). The material sequenced was blood, either unsorted or a sorted T cell fraction (not recorded which). CDR3 sequence reads: CASSFSGASNQPQHF. CDR3 DNA sequence: TGTGCCAGCAGTTTTTCGGGGGCGAGCAATCAGCCCCAGCATTTT.